This T cell receptor beta chain was recorded in a study of cytomegalovirus exposure and HLA in healthy donors. The protocol was immunoSEQ multiplex PCR, while the TCRdb copy is restricted to in-frame clones and leaves out a portion. This sample has about 180,000 clones; less than 85% occur once, and the top ten carry 16%. This CDR3 contains 15 residues. Germline V CDR1 and CDR2: SQVTM, ANQGSEA. Trimming removed 7 bases from V and 3 bases from J, with 21 bases in between. Sequencing was done on a sample of PBMCs. The TCR was taken from a man aged 18 to 29 in good health and CMV-seropositive. The chain has TRBV29-1 and TRBJ1-2; D might be TRBD1 (6 bases). CDR3 coding DNA: TGCAGCGCTGAGGGTCTGACAGGTTCTTACTATGGCTACACCTTC. It is translated as CSAEGLTGSYYGYTF.